The 7 T cell receptor beta chains given below trace back to one sample, sequenced in a study of T cell responses to AZD1222 COVID-19 vaccine. TCRdb keeps only in-frame clones here, not all; method: immunoSEQ multiplex PCR. The sample includes around 67,000 clones, roughly four fifths of them seen just once. The sequencing used peripheral blood, collected 28 days after the second AZD1222 dose. These receptors originate from an adult who received the AZD1222 COVID-19 vaccine.

The chain couples TRBV7-2 to TRBJ2-1; either TRBD1 or TRBD2 may supply D (5 bases each). The CDR3 runs to 15 residues. Trimming removed 1 base from V and 7 bases from J, with 14 bases in between. Germline CDR1 reads SGHTA; CDR2 reads FQGNSA. CDR3 sequence (DNA): TGTGCCAGCAGCTTAGGCCAGGGAGTAAGAAATGAGCAGTTCTTC. Translated, it gives CASSLGQGVRNEQFF.

The CDR3 DNA reads as TGTGCCAGCAGCTTGGCCAAGGCGGGGGGCACTGAAGCTTTCTTT. Translation: CASSLAKAGGTEAFF. The chain has TRBV5-4 and TRBJ1-1, with D possibly being TRBD1 (5 bases). The ends were cut back, 0 bases at V and 4 bases at J, with 13 bases in the middle. CDR3 length equals 15 residues. The germline V gene encodes CDR1 SGHNT and CDR2 YYREEE (reference sequence).

The chain carries TRBV28 and TRBJ2-7, with D maybe TRBD2 (6 bases). Trimming shortened V by 10 bases and J by 6 bases, and 16 bases separated the two germline ends. The germline V gene encodes CDR1 MDHEN and CDR2 SYDVKM. The CDR3 has 12 amino acids. In DNA form, the CDR3 reads TGTGCCACAAGGGACTCCCTGGTCGAGCAGTACTTC. This encodes CATRDSLVEQYF.

The J gene is TRBJ2-1, the V gene TRBV28; 10 bases agree with TRBD2. Losses at the gene ends were 5 bases for V and 0 bases for J; bases not matched to a gene: 10. The germline gives CDR1 MDHEN, CDR2 SYDVKM. CDR3 length: 18 residues. The CDR3 sequence is CASSITTSGAISYNEQFF. The CDR3 DNA reads as TGTGCCAGCAGTATAACAACTAGCGGGGCCATCTCCTACAATGAGCAGTTCTTC.

The chain recombines TRBV19 with TRBJ1-5; no clear D. Germline assignment: CDR1 LNHDA and CDR2 SQIVND (reference sequence). Trimming removed 6 bases from V and 7 bases from J, with 10 bases in between. The CDR3 sequence is 12 residues long. CDR3 in amino acids: CASSLPRQPQHF. CDR3 in DNA: TGTGCCAGTAGCCTTCCCAGGCAGCCCCAGCATTTT.

This sequence joins TRBV18 and TRBJ2-1; 8 bases map to TRBD1. V lost 5 bases to trimming and J lost 0 bases; unmatched junction nucleotides: 18. Germline CDR1 and CDR2: KGHSH and LQKENI. The CDR3 is 20 amino acids. CDR3 in DNA: TGTGCCAGCTCATTCTACTGGGGGCAGGGGGCAACTGACTCCTACAATGAGCAGTTCTTC. Its protein product is CASSFYWGQGATDSYNEQFF.

This chain links TRBV7-2 with TRBJ2-5, with D possibly being TRBD2 (6 bases). Germline CDR1 reads SGHTA; CDR2 reads FQGNSA. The CDR3 has 12 amino acids. Deletions cut 2 bases from V and 13 bases from J, with 14 bases between. CDR3 nucleotide sequence: TGTGCCAGCAGCTTACGTCTGGGACTGCTGTACTTC. Translation: CASSLRLGLLYF.